This T cell receptor beta chain was recovered during a study of T-cell reconstitution after alpha-beta-depleted transplantation in children. Germline loops: CDR1 SGHRS, CDR2 YFSETQ. The CDR3 spans 12 residues. The germline V and J ends were trimmed by 5 bases and 7 bases, with 11 bases remaining between them. Study results and limitations: Roughly two months post-transplant, alpha-beta T cells reportedly originated from several hundred graft clones that had expanded. T-cell counts and diversity at one year post-transplant came mainly from newly produced T cells.

As it was prepared, the TCRbeta library received unique molecular identifiers. One entry per CDR3 protein, called by TCRdb with MiXCR from the PCR reads. The profile shows fewer than 1 million distinct CDR3 sequences, roughly 16% of them singletons. Details on this clonotype: Antigen unknown.

The sequence was obtained from a male patient aged 10 to 17 who had a stem cell transplant for acute lymphoblastic leukemia, so the T cells may come from the graft donor. Sample: PBMCs, mostly from graft donor cells, taken 360 days after TCRalphabeta/CD19-depleted stem cell transplant. The rearrangement links TRBV5-1 to TRBJ2-3; no clear D gene. This CDR3 reads CASRPDAYTQYF. For the CDR3, the DNA is TGCGCCAGCAGACCGGACGCTTATACGCAGTATTTT.